This is a list of T cell receptor beta chains from one sample in a study of T cell repertoires in aging, cancer and after chemotherapy. TCRdb analysed the multiplex PCR reads with MiXCR anew, one entry per CDR3 protein. The sample includes about 15,000 distinct CDR3 sequences, approximately 50% of them seen just once. The specimen was blood. These receptors all stem from a human donor in good health. Both conserved end residues are part of each CDR3. The order of the fields is D gene, V gene, clone size, J gene, CDR3 protein, CDR3 DNA. D genes are given only for firm matches. For some rows the clone size is stated as once, few or many, or as a class when expanded; others skip it.

>TRBD2|TRBV24-1|-|TRBJ2-3
CATQGREVDTQYF
TGTGCCACCCAGGGGCGGGAGGTGGATACGCAGTATTTT
>TRBD1|TRBV19|-|TRBJ2-3
CASLPGQGADTQYF
TGTGCCAGCCTACCGGGACAGGGGGCAGATACGCAGTATTTT
>TRBD2|TRBV5-6|-|TRBJ2-1
CAYNQGLAGRGKFF
TGTGCCTACAACCAGGGGCTAGCGGGGAGAGGGAAGTTCTTC
>TRBD1|TRBV15|-|TRBJ1-2
CATSRVGGQGAQNYGYTF
TGTGCCACCAGCAGAGTGGGGGGACAGGGGGCGCAGAACTATGGCTACACCTTC
>-|TRBV19|once|TRBJ1-1
CASSIGDDYEAFF
TGTGCCAGTAGTATTGGAGACGACTATGAAGCTTTCTTT
>-|TRBV19|-|TRBJ2-7
CASSISALQGWGSYEQYF
TGTGCCAGTAGTATATCCGCCTTACAGGGCTGGGGTTCCTACGAGCAGTACTTC
>TRBD2|TRBV5-6|-|TRBJ2-3
CASSETSGNTDTQYF
TGTGCCAGCAGTGAGACTAGCGGGAACACAGATACGCAGTATTTT
>TRBD1|TRBV19|-|TRBJ2-1
CASGGTASYNEQFF
TGTGCCAGTGGTGGGACAGCCTCCTACAATGAGCAGTTCTTC
>-|TRBV29-1|medium-sized|TRBJ2-1
CSGGQGNEQFF
TGCAGCGGGGGTCAAGGCAATGAGCAGTTCTTC
>-|TRBV27|-|TRBJ2-1
CASRLSAGDEQFF
TGTGCCAGCAGACTCTCCGCAGGGGATGAGCAGTTCTTC
>-|TRBV19|-|TRBJ2-3
CASSIGLVFTDTQYF
TGTGCCAGTAGTATCGGACTCGTCTTCACAGATACGCAGTATTTT
>TRBD1|TRBV19|-|TRBJ1-6
CASVPSTGTNSPLHF
TGTGCCAGCGTACCCTCGACAGGGACAAATTCACCCCTCCACTTT
>TRBD1|TRBV6-5|-|TRBJ1-5
CASRALQGASNQPQHF
TGTGCCAGCAGAGCCCTTCAGGGGGCAAGCAATCAGCCCCAGCATTTT
>TRBD1|TRBV18|few|TRBJ2-1
CASSYGTGQESEQFF
TGTGCCAGCAGTTACGGGACAGGGCAGGAAAGTGAGCAGTTCTTC
>TRBD1|TRBV27|few|TRBJ2-7
CASSFGTGLYEQYF
TGTGCCAGCAGTTTCGGGACAGGGTTGTACGAGCAGTACTTC
>-|TRBV5-5|-|TRBJ1-4
CASSWVGEKLFF
TGTGCCAGCAGCTGGGTCGGAGAAAAACTGTTTTTT
>TRBD1|TRBV7-4|-|TRBJ1-4
CASSRTDRGGGKLFF
TGTGCCAGCAGCCGAACGGACAGGGGAGGAGGAAAACTGTTTTTT
>TRBD1|TRBV29-1|few|TRBJ1-1
CSVQKDRGGTEAFF
TGCAGCGTTCAGAAGGACAGGGGAGGAACTGAAGCTTTCTTT
>TRBD2|TRBV27|-|TRBJ2-3
CASSPGLAVTDTQYF
TGTGCCAGCAGTCCAGGACTAGCGGTCACAGATACGCAGTATTTT
>TRBD2|TRBV12-3/TRBV12-4|-|TRBJ2-5
CASSFAGGETQYF
TGTGCCAGCAGTTTTGCGGGGGGGGAGACCCAGTACTTC
>TRBD2|TRBV5-4|-|TRBJ2-1
CASSSGLGRHNEQFF
TGTGCCAGCAGCTCCGGACTAGGTCGGCACAATGAGCAGTTCTTC
>-|TRBV27|-|TRBJ1-1
CASRSNTYTEAFF
TGTGCCAGCAGATCTAACACCTACACTGAAGCTTTCTTT
>-|TRBV6-5|once|TRBJ2-2
CASSYPATGELFF
TGTGCCAGCAGTTACCCGGCAACCGGGGAGCTGTTTTTT
>TRBD2|TRBV6-2/TRBV6-3|-|TRBJ2-1
CASSTGTSGRGNEQFF
TGTGCCAGCAGTACCGGGACTAGCGGGAGGGGGAATGAGCAGTTCTTC
>TRBD2|TRBV6-5|-|TRBJ2-1
CASSTGGEVYNEQFF
TGTGCCAGCAGTACGGGAGGGGAAGTCTACAATGAGCAGTTCTTC
>-|TRBV5-4|-|TRBJ2-1
CASSYRVGEQFF
TGTGCCAGCAGCTACAGGGTAGGGGAGCAGTTCTTC
>-|TRBV6-6|few|TRBJ1-1
CASSPHNTEAFF
TGTGCCAGCAGCCCTCATAACACTGAAGCTTTCTTT
>-|TRBV29-1|large|TRBJ2-2
CSATIIDTGELFF
TGCAGCGCCACGATAATAGACACCGGGGAGCTGTTTTTT
>-|TRBV11-1|medium-sized|TRBJ1-4
CASSQRGEKLFF
TGTGCCAGCAGCCAACGTGGTGAAAAACTGTTTTTT
>-|TRBV29-1|once|TRBJ1-5
CSVQGNSNQPQHF
TGCAGCGTTCAGGGTAACAGCAATCAGCCCCAGCATTTT
>TRBD2|TRBV12-3/TRBV12-4|-|TRBJ2-7
CASSTGTSDYEQYF
TGTGCCAGCAGTACCGGGACTAGCGACTACGAGCAGTACTTC
>TRBD1|TRBV13|-|TRBJ2-7
CASSSGQGEYEQYF
TGTGCCAGCAGCTCGGGACAGGGGGAGTACGAGCAGTACTTC